This entry is about one T cell receptor beta chain. The target antigen is unknown. Here immunoSEQ multiplex PCR was the method, and the copy in TCRdb shows in-frame clones only, minus some. The sample contains about 88,000 clones, more than 85% of which appear only once. The record originates from a study of PD-L1 blockade in urothelial cancer. Study-level information: Atezolizumab at 1,200 mg intravenously every 3 weeks was started by patients at some point between 2014 and 2016. T cells numbered a median of 141,255 in the blood samples.

The CDR3 runs 15 residues. Germline V CDR1 and CDR2: SGHRS, YFSETQ. V gave up 4 bases and J gave up 7 bases; unmatched junction bases: 10. General study results and limits: Patients with durable benefit had greater blood expansion of tumor-associated TCR clones 3 weeks into treatment.

The receptor was isolated from a man in his sixties with urothelial cancer. The sample consisted of PBMCs, taken around atezolizumab (anti-PD-L1) treatment. The rearrangement uses TRBV5-1 and TRBJ2-1; 8 nucleotides line up with TRBD2. This CDR3 reads CASSALAGSENEQFF. As DNA, the CDR3 is TGCGCCAGCAGCGCCCTAGCGGGTAGTGAGAATGAGCAGTTCTTC.